These T cell receptor beta chains were read from a single sample in a study of blood T cell repertoires in COVID-19. This table comes from immunoSEQ multiplex PCR, and its TCRdb copy is limited to in-frame clones, with some not included. The sample lists 80,000 or so clones; 70% to 90% were seen once. Sequencing input: peripheral blood. The receptors were gathered from a man in his 60s with COVID-19, enrolled during active disease. CDR3s include the opening cysteine and the closing phenylalanine or tryptophan. Each record gives: V gene, D gene, clone size, J gene, CDR3 protein, CDR3 DNA. The D gene is left open where the match is weak. The size field is filled for only some rows; it gives once, few, many or a size class.

TRBV6-6	-	-	TRBJ1-2	CASSRGGATYGYTF	TGTGCCAGCTCCCGGGGGGGAGCCACCTATGGCTACACCTTC
TRBV9	-	-	TRBJ2-1	CASTAGASSYNEQFF	TGTGCCAGCACCGCGGGGGCCTCTTCCTACAATGAGCAGTTCTTC
TRBV19	TRBD1	-	TRBJ2-1	CASSIGPTGYNEQFF	TGTGCCAGTAGTATAGGCCCGACAGGGTACAATGAGCAGTTCTTC
TRBV6-5	TRBD2	-	TRBJ2-3	CASRYIAGSTDTQYF	TGTGCCAGCAGATATATAGCGGGCAGCACAGATACGCAGTATTTT
TRBV15	-	-	TRBJ1-1	CATSRTVNTEAFF	TGTGCCACCAGCAGGACAGTGAACACTGAAGCTTTCTTT
TRBV11-3	TRBD2	once	TRBJ2-3	CASSPQSGAGGADTQYF	TGTGCCAGCAGCCCCCAATCCGGGGCGGGAGGGGCAGATACGCAGTATTTT
TRBV2	-	-	TRBJ1-1	CAGKTFGVEAFF	TGTGCCGGAAAGACTTTTGGAGTTGAAGCTTTCTTT
TRBV18	TRBD1	-	TRBJ1-4	CASSPPGQSNEKLFF	TGTGCCAGCTCACCACCGGGACAGAGTAATGAAAAACTGTTTTTT
TRBV6-5	-	-	TRBJ1-4	CASSRGGTEKLFF	TGTGCCAGCAGTCGAGGGGGAACTGAAAAACTGTTTTTT
TRBV18	TRBD1	once	TRBJ2-2	CATEDTGTGDTGELFF	TGTGCCACCGAGGACACCGGGACAGGGGACACCGGGGAGCTGTTTTTT
TRBV28	-	-	TRBJ1-2	CAISAGSRNYGYTF	TGTGCCATTTCCGCCGGGTCTAGGAACTATGGCTACACCTTC
TRBV7-9	-	-	TRBJ2-2	CASSLANSGELFF	TGTGCCAGCAGCTTAGCCAATTCCGGGGAGCTGTTTTTT
TRBV2	-	-	TRBJ2-3	CASSDGGNTDTQYF	TGTGCCAGCAGTGATGGTGGCAACACAGATACGCAGTATTTT
TRBV6-2/TRBV6-3	TRBD2	-	TRBJ2-7	CASSYESSGRYEQYF	TGTGCCAGCAGTTACGAGTCTAGCGGGCGTTACGAGCAGTACTTC
TRBV6-2/TRBV6-3	-	-	TRBJ1-4	CASSYGGGGGEKLFF	TGTGCCAGCAGTTATGGCGGGGGCGGGGGTGAAAAACTGTTTTTT
TRBV5-1	-	-	TRBJ2-2	CASSPGSPSGELFF	TGCGCCAGCAGCCCCGGGTCCCCCTCCGGGGAGCTGTTTTTT
TRBV10-1	TRBD1	-	TRBJ1-5	CASSEAGTGLQPQHF	TGCGCCAGCAGTGAAGCCGGGACAGGGTTACAGCCCCAGCATTTT
TRBV28	TRBD1	few	TRBJ2-4	CASSLTGAVAKNIQYF	TGTGCCAGCAGTCTGACAGGGGCGGTGGCCAAAAACATTCAGTACTTC
TRBV15	-	-	TRBJ1-1	CATSRDYTLGGEAFF	TGTGCCACCAGCAGAGATTATACCTTGGGAGGTGAAGCTTTCTTT
TRBV28	-	-	TRBJ1-2	CASSLSPRGYTF	TGTGCCAGCAGTTTATCACCCAGGGGCTACACCTTC
TRBV7-3	TRBD2	-	TRBJ2-2	CASSQAGGNTGELFF	TGTGCCAGCAGCCAAGCGGGGGGAAACACCGGGGAGCTGTTTTTT
TRBV6-5	-	-	TRBJ2-1	CASKMGRAKDNEQFF	TGTGCCAGCAAAATGGGCAGGGCAAAGGACAATGAGCAGTTCTTC
TRBV7-3	TRBD2	-	TRBJ2-7	CASSLSSGVPYEQYF	TGTGCCAGCAGCTTATCGAGCGGGGTGCCCTACGAGCAGTACTTC
TRBV7-9	TRBD1	-	TRBJ1-2	CASSQGQARGYTF	TGTGCCAGCAGCCAAGGACAGGCCAGAGGCTACACCTTC
TRBV19	-	-	TRBJ2-5	CASSRESQGLLQETQYF	TGTGCCAGTAGTAGGGAATCGCAGGGGTTACTCCAAGAGACCCAGTACTTC
TRBV28	TRBD1	-	TRBJ1-1	CASSLPLTGIEAFF	TGTGCCAGCAGTTTACCCTTGACAGGGATTGAAGCTTTCTTT
TRBV5-1	-	-	TRBJ2-5	CASSFNRETQYF	TGCGCCAGCAGCTTTAACAGAGAGACCCAGTACTTC
TRBV5-1	-	-	TRBJ1-6	CASSGSGVIDSPLHF	TGCGCCAGTTCAGGGTCGGGTGTTATAGATTCACCCCTCCACTTT
TRBV6-5	TRBD1	-	TRBJ2-2	CASRPGQRNTGELFF	TGTGCCAGCAGACCGGGACAGAGGAACACCGGGGAGCTGTTTTTT
TRBV18	TRBD1	-	TRBJ2-2	CASSPLQGVTGELFF	TGTGCCAGCTCACCTCTACAGGGGGTAACCGGGGAGCTGTTTTTT
TRBV11-2	-	-	TRBJ1-6	CASSQSRYSSSYNSPLHF	TGTGCCAGCAGCCAATCCCGCTACAGCAGCTCCTATAATTCACCCCTCCACTTT
TRBV5-1	TRBD2	-	TRBJ2-1	CASSLGLAGGYEQFF	TGCGCCAGCAGCTTGGGGTTAGCGGGGGGCTATGAGCAGTTCTTC
TRBV5-5	TRBD1	-	TRBJ2-1	CASSLGQDSYNEQFF	TGTGCCAGCAGCCTCGGACAGGACTCCTACAATGAGCAGTTCTTC
TRBV10-3	-	-	TRBJ2-2	CAISESSQGLNTGELFF	TGTGCCATCAGTGAGTCGTCGCAGGGATTGAACACCGGGGAGCTGTTTTTT
TRBV4-1	-	-	TRBJ1-2	CASSQDQINYGYTF	TGCGCCAGCAGCCAAGATCAAATTAACTATGGCTACACCTTC
TRBV24-1	-	once	TRBJ2-7	CATRGQFTYEQYF	TGTGCCACCAGAGGACAGTTTACCTACGAGCAGTACTTC
TRBV12-3/TRBV12-4	-	-	TRBJ1-5	CASSMSPRDPQHF	TGTGCCAGCAGTATGAGCCCTCGGGATCCCCAGCATTTT
TRBV11-2	-	-	TRBJ1-1	CATKLGGRGRNTEAFF	TGTGCCACCAAATTAGGGGGGAGGGGACGGAACACTGAAGCTTTCTTT
TRBV12-3/TRBV12-4	TRBD1	-	TRBJ1-4	CASSWTGDEKLFF	TGTGCCAGCAGTTGGACAGGGGATGAAAAACTGTTTTTT
TRBV7-3	-	-	TRBJ2-2	CASSSRGTGTGELFF	TGTGCCAGCAGCTCACGGGGGACGGGCACCGGGGAGCTGTTTTTT
TRBV5-1	TRBD2	once	TRBJ2-7	CASRVAGLIDEQYF	TGCGCCAGCAGGGTAGCGGGATTAATTGACGAGCAGTACTTC
TRBV12-3/TRBV12-4	-	once	TRBJ1-2	CASRQNYGYTF	TGTGCCAGCAGACAAAATTATGGCTACACCTTC
TRBV19	-	-	TRBJ1-6	CATSSSDYNSPLHF	TGTGCCACAAGCTCATCCGACTATAATTCACCCCTCCACTTT
TRBV7-9	TRBD1	-	TRBJ2-5	CASIPELDRGWPQYF	TGTGCCAGCATCCCCGAACTGGACAGGGGATGGCCCCAGTACTTC
TRBV3-1/TRBV3-2	-	few	TRBJ1-2	CASSHPFLGGYTF	TGTGCCAGCAGCCACCCTTTCCTAGGCGGCTACACCTTC
TRBV19	TRBD2	-	TRBJ2-7	CASSIGSGWLFGLAGGRDPYEQYF	TGTGCCAGTAGTATCGGTTCAGGGTGGCTTTTTGGACTAGCGGGAGGGAGAGATCCCTACGAGCAGTACTTC
TRBV27	-	-	TRBJ1-4	CASSPLGDNEKLFF	TGTGCCAGCAGTCCTCTAGGGGATAATGAAAAACTGTTTTTT
TRBV24-1	-	few	TRBJ2-1	CATSDRSERVTYNEQFF	TGTGCCACCAGTGATCGCTCTGAGAGGGTTACCTACAATGAGCAGTTCTTC
TRBV10-2	TRBD1	-	TRBJ2-7	CASSLNPGTALPPPLYEQYF	TGCGCCAGCAGCCTTAATCCCGGGACAGCCCTACCCCCCCCACTCTACGAGCAGTACTTC
TRBV9	-	-	TRBJ1-2	CASSVLQGSNYGYTF	TGTGCCAGCAGCGTCCTCCAGGGCTCCAACTATGGCTACACCTTC